This entry concerns a single T cell receptor beta chain. This clonotype was seen many times. This receptor's antigen is unknown. No quality values exist for individual bases; no much larger clone is one base distant. The data are from a study of T cells in Graves' hyperthyroidism and ophthalmopathy (dated by TCRdb to about 2019). Looking at the study overall: Peripheral blood was collected at initial diagnosis, before any treatment. The roughly 91 discovery patients were randomly split 7:3 into training and test sets. A discovery cohort of 95 to 100 patients, roughly 43 with Graves' ophthalmopathy and over 55 with stable Graves' hyperthyroidism, was used to find distinguishing TCR V-J signatures. The study also compared thyroid tissue and blood T-cell repertoires from 5 to 7 Graves' hyperthyroidism patients. Whether ophthalmopathy could be predicted prospectively was tested in an independent validation cohort made up of roughly 20 hyperthyroidism patients plus 17 patients who later progressed to ophthalmopathy. After blood sampling, hyperthyroidism patients were treated with methimazole at a starting dose of 30 mg daily, and ophthalmopathy patients were treated with high-dose intravenous methylprednisolone. The paper reports TCR Vbeta CDR3 sequencing of over 130 peripheral blood samples: 40 or so ophthalmopathy, around 80 hyperthyroidism and about 17 progressor patients. Points the paper makes about the study in general: A model built on a 13 V-J signature distinguished ophthalmopathy from stable hyperthyroidism, reaching about 88% sensitivity and 81% to 83% specificity in cross-validation and 80%/75% in testing. In validation, the model predicted progression to ophthalmopathy with approximately 70% sensitivity and over 72% specificity, a median of around six months before onset. Blood samples also contained most of the expanded thyroid clonotypes (frequency above 0.001), which suggests that blood repertoires may reflect thyroid immune responses. No statistical method was used to set the sample size in advance, and investigators knew the group allocation.

Amplification of TCR beta CDR3 regions was carried out from RNA transcripts. The TCR CDR3 was subjected to a first round of RT-PCR using the HTBI primer set and the Qiagen OneStep RT-PCR kit. A second multiplex PCR round built the libraries, followed by size selection and purification. Sequencing of the libraries was done on an Illumina HiSeq2000 using paired-end 100 bp reads. The original pipeline was this. SOAPnuke was used to process the raw data, removing reads that contained adapters or uncalled bases, had a mean Phred below 15, or lacked an exact match to the constant primer or identifier. COPE v1.2.5 was used to merge the high-quality paired reads, and each unique nucleotide sequence was defined as a clonotype. MiTCR v1.1 was used to align clonotypes to the IMGT TRBV, TRBD and TRBJ reference segments. Analysis was restricted to V-J combinations with a frequency above 0.0001, which covered 98% to 99.2% of repertoires. The TCS score was defined as the ratio of F50 (clonal expansion) to E x V (chaos), calculated using BLOSUM62-based TCRdist between CDR3 peptides within each V-J. Welch's t-statistics and random forest reduced 514 V-J features to about 13, which were used in a naive Bayes classifier (R e1071). TCRdb's own reprocessing of the public reads used fastp at Q25 and MiXCR and kept productive beta chains. A single entry per CDR3 protein holds the most common genes and DNA from its merged rows. The V and J calls and clone size come from TCRdb's table, not from the authors' own analysis. The sample includes around 600,000 distinct CDR3 sequences, with 13% to 15% observed a single time. The ten largest clones add up to more than 6% of the sample.

Ophthalmopathy patients had moderately to severely active disease, Clinical Activity Score of at least 3, NOSPECS grade of at least 4, and duration under 3 months. Any patient with an uncontrolled infection, another autoimmune disease, pregnancy or lactation was excluded. Diagnoses relied on clinical symptoms, serum thyroxine and TRAb, thyroid ultrasound and orbital computed tomography. Ficoll-Paque density gradient centrifugation was used to isolate PBMCs from 8.5 to 10 ml of fresh peripheral blood. Total RNA was extracted with Trizol reagent, and quality was checked on an Agilent 2100 Bioanalyzer. The CDR3 spans 15 residues, from the cysteine through the phenylalanine. Left in the record is the CDR3 DNA by itself, 45 bases read in frame from the first base. V loses 0 bases of germline sequence and J loses 2 bases, and the interval between the two ends is 10 bases. The germline V gene provides CDR1 KGHSH and CDR2 LQKENI.

The TCR sequence derives from a woman under 30 with Graves' ophthalmopathy. Rearrangement joined TRBV18 to TRBJ1-1, and perhaps TRBD1 as D gene, on 6 matching bases. Sequencing used blood. The CDR3 loop reads CASSPPGHPNTEAFF. Read as DNA, the sequence is TGTGCCAGCTCACCACCGGGACACCCAAACACTGAAGCTTTCTTT.